This T cell receptor (beta chain) was captured in a study of blood T cell repertoires in COVID-19. Study-level background: PBMCs, B-cell-depleted T cells, or T cells provided the cDNA or gDNA that made up the material.

Germline-derived CDR1 and CDR2 are LGHDT and YNNKEL (reference sequence). With 3 bases clipped from V and 2 bases from J, the junction kept 4 bases outside the gene matches. The CDR3 length is 15 residues. Assay: immunoSEQ multiplex PCR; the TCRdb copy retains only in-frame clones and omits some. Seen here are around 300,000 clones, around 85% observed once, and the top ten hold approximately 9.9%. The sequence came from a woman between 65 and 79 years old with acute or convalescent COVID-19. The chain has TRBV3-1 (or the pseudogene TRBV3-2) and TRBJ2-1; TRBD2 agrees at 7 bases. The source material was peripheral blood. The CDR3 DNA reads TGTGCCAGCAGCCATCGGGGGGTTACCTACAATGAGCAGTTCTTC. Protein: CASSHRGVTYNEQFF.